Included here is one T cell receptor beta chain sequence, with context. This entry is derived from a study of blood T cell repertoires in COVID-19. Study overall: COVID-19 samples, acute and convalescent, were from the United States, Italy and Spain. The analysed material was cDNA or gDNA that came from T cells, B-cell-depleted T cells, or PBMCs.

Per the original methods: The authors estimated nucleated cell counts from reference gene primer amplification. Measured with immunoSEQ multiplex PCR; TCRdb has only the in-frame clones, and not every one. That table gives V, J and clone size, and the DNA gave D and trimming. Of 200,000 to 250,000 clones listed, roughly 80% are singletons. Germline lookup yields CDR1 SGHAT and CDR2 FQNNGV. Trimming cost V 8 bases and J 7 bases; bases outside gene matches: 15. The CDR3 totals 16 residues. Material: PBMCs or T cells enriched from blood (not recorded which). The gene calls are TRBV11-2 and TRBJ2-2, with 8 nucleotides matching TRBD1. The sequence came from a man aged 55 to 70 who had recovered from COVID-19. The CDR3 DNA reads TGTGCCAGCTCATCGGGGGCAGGGGGCATGGGCGGGGAGCTGTTTTTT. It translates to CASSSGAGGMGGELFF.